This TCR beta chain was sequenced during a study of OX40 agonist ivuxolimab in advanced cancers. On the study more broadly: Partial response was recorded in three patients: one hepatocellular carcinoma and two cutaneous melanoma cases.

Germline V CDR1 and CDR2: MDHEN, SYDVKM. This CDR3 comprises 13 residues. Trimming removed 5 bases from V and 3 bases from J; junction bases left unmatched: 4. The assay was immunoSEQ multiplex PCR, and TCRdb's table has in-frame clones only and misses some. The table includes 60,000 or so clones, 86% detected once. Of note for this clone: The target antigen is unknown.

General study findings and limits: The mean number of expanded clones was higher in CD8+ T cells than in CD4+.

The rearrangement joins TRBV28 to TRBJ2-7; 7 bases line up with TRBD2. The sequence derives from an adult with an advanced solid tumor such as melanoma, head and neck, liver or kidney cancer. Material: CD4+ or CD8+ T cells sorted from blood, obtained in a trial of the OX40 agonist ivuxolimab. CDR3 region: CASSGGDHYEQYF. In DNA, the CDR3 is TGTGCCAGCAGTGGGGGGGATCACTACGAGCAGTACTTC.